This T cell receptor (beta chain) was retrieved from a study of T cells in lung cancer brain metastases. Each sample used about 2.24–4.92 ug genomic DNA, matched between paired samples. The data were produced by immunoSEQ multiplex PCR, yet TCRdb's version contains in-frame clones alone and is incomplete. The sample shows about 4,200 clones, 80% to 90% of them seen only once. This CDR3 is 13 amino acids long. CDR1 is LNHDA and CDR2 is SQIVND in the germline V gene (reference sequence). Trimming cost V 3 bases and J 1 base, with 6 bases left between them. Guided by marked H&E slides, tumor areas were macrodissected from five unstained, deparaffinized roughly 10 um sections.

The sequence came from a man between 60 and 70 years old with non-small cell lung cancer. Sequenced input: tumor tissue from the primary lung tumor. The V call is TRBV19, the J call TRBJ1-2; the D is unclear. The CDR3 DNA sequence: TGTGCCAGTAGTATTCCGAGTAACTATGGCTACACCTTC. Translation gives CASSIPSNYGYTF. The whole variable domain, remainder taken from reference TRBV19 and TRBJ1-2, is DGGITQSPKYLFRKEGQNVTLSCEQNLNHDAMYWYRQDPGQGLRLIYYSQIVNDFQKGDIAEGYSVSREKKESFPLTVTSAQKNPTAFYLCASSIPSNYGYTFGSGTRLTVV.